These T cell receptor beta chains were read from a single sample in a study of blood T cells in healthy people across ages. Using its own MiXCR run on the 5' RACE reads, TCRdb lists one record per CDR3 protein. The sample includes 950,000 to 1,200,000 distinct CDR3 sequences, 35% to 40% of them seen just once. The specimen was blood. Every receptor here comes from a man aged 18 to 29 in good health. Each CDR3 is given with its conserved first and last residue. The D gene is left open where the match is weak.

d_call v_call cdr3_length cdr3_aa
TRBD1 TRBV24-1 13 CATADRGLSGYTF
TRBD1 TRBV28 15 CASSLFTGQGPTQYF
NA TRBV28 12 CASSLTGPPQFF
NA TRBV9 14 CASSVRDFDNEQFF
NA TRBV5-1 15 CASSLGTDYKNIQYF
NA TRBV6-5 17 CASSYTPTGTVTDTQYF
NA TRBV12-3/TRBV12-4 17 CASSFPRGKLSTDTQYF
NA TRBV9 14 CASNQSPGTYGYTF
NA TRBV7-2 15 CSSSLVQGGWNEQFF
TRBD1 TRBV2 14 CASRKGTENTEAFF